One and the same sample provided the 16 T cell receptor beta chains below, sequenced in a study of T cell repertoires in cytomegalovirus infection. These receptors have no known antigen. TCRdb redid the calling of the reads with MiXCR, one entry per CDR3 protein. The sample holds roughly 860,000 distinct CDR3 sequences, approximately 30% seen once. The source material was cultured CD8+ T cells from PBMCs, sampled from culture after CMV antigen stimulation. The receptors shown here come from a human donor in good health (CMV status not recorded). Some clones in this sample may be carry-over from other donors' samples.

This clonotype was counted only a few times. This chain links TRBV12-3 or TRBV12-4 with TRBJ1-1; D unresolved. This CDR3 region has 13 residues. The germline V and J ends were trimmed by 5 bases and 6 bases, with 13 bases remaining between them. The CDR3 spells CASSLSERPEAFF. CDR3 nucleotides: TGTGCCAGCAGTCTTTCGGAGCGACCTGAAGCTTTCTTT.

This clonotype was observed a few times. V is TRBV19 and J is TRBJ2-2; D gene uncertain. Trimming removed 8 bases from V and 4 bases from J, with 11 bases in between. Germline CDR1 LNHDA, CDR2 SQIVND (reference sequence). The CDR3 spans 13 residues. In DNA, the CDR3 is TGTGCCAGTGAAGTCGGAGTCACCGGGGAGCTGTTTTTT. It specifies CASEVGVTGELFF.

The CDR3 DNA reads TGTGCCAGCAGTGACACGGGCGATAGCACAGATACGCAGTATTTT. It encodes CASSDTGDSTDTQYF. This chain joins TRBV2 and TRBJ2-3; D ambiguous. The germline V gene encodes CDR1 SNHLY and CDR2 FYNNEI. Trimming took 3 bases from V and 0 from J, leaving 10 bases between them. This CDR3 contains 15 residues.

This clonotype was detected many times. The genes are TRBV7-8 and TRBJ1-4, with a weak D call TRBD1 (5 bases). Germline CDR1 and CDR2: SGHVS and FQNEAQ. V dropped 5 bases and J dropped 7 bases, with 23 bases sitting between them. The CDR3 contains 17 residues. The CDR3 loop reads CASSQISSGLLIEKLFF. CDR3 DNA: TGTGCCAGCAGCCAGATCTCTTCGGGACTCTTGATTGAAAAACTGTTTTTT.

This clonotype was observed a few times. The chain uses TRBV27 and TRBJ2-3; 7 bases align to TRBD2. CDR3 length equals 17 residues. V dropped 3 bases and J dropped 3; count of bases not matched to a gene: 12. The germline V gene encodes CDR1 MNHEY and CDR2 SMNVEV (reference sequence). CDR3 region: CASSFLRTRLITDTQYF. CDR3 coding DNA: TGTGCCAGCAGTTTCCTAAGGACTAGATTAATTACAGATACGCAGTATTTT.

The chain links TRBV3-1 to TRBJ2-1; tentative D call: TRBD1 (5 bases). Germline V lookup: CDR1 LGHDT, CDR2 YNNKEL (reference sequence). The CDR3 runs 17 residues. V lost 4 bases and J 4 bases, leaving 20 bases between the germline ends. CDR3 sequence reads: CASSPFSRTPTYNEQFF. In DNA, the CDR3 is TGTGCCAGCAGCCCCTTCAGCAGGACACCGACTTACAATGAGCAGTTCTTC.

This clonotype has more than one count but fewer than ten. The gene calls are TRBV11-2 and TRBJ2-1, with 9 bases lining up with TRBD1. The trim removed 5 bases at V and 1 base at J, leaving 3 bases unmatched. The CDR3 loop spans 15 amino acids. Looked up from germline, CDR1 is SGHAT and CDR2 is FQNNGV. This CDR3 is CASSRTGESYNEQFF. DNA of the CDR3: TGTGCCAGCAGCCGGACAGGGGAGTCCTACAATGAGCAGTTCTTC.

This clonotype was counted ten times or more. The V gene is TRBV10-3, the J gene TRBJ2-7; perhaps TRBD2 as D (5 bases). CDR3 length: 14 amino acids. Trimming removed 3 bases at V and 0 bases at J, with 9 bases between. Germline V gene lookup returns CDR1 ENHRY and CDR2 SYGVKD. CDR3 residues: CAISDTGSSYEQYF. CDR3 coding DNA: TGTGCCATCAGTGATACGGGGAGCTCCTACGAGCAGTACTTC.

V gene TRBV4-1 combines with J gene TRBJ1-1, with D perhaps matching TRBD1 (6 bases). Germline-derived CDR1 and CDR2 are MGHRA and YSYEKL. Trimming left V 0 bases short and J 5 bases short, with 16 bases between. This CDR3 region has 16 residues. The CDR3 DNA follows: TGCGCCAGCAGCCAAGATAATAGCCAGGGGAGGACTGAAGCTTTCTTT. Translating gives CASSQDNSQGRTEAFF.

This clonotype appeared a few times. The CDR3 reads CAARDRGGADTGELFF. The DNA for the CDR3 is TGTGCCGCGCGGGACCGAGGGGGCGCGGACACCGGGGAGCTGTTTTTT. The gene calls are TRBV10-3 and TRBJ2-2; a weak D match, TRBD1 (7 bases). The CDR3 is 16 amino acids. V was clipped by 11 bases and J by 3 bases, with 22 bases between them. The germline V gene has CDR1 ENHRY and CDR2 SYGVKD.

Note on this clonotype: One junction end does not reproduce the germline sequence, and a read error may be involved. The chain has TRBV19 and TRBJ2-3; D could derive from TRBD1 or TRBD2 (5 bases each). The CDR3 contains 15 residues. Germline V CDR1 and CDR2: LNHDA, SQIVND (reference sequence). The CDR3, as DNA: TGTACCAGTAGTCCCCGAGGGGCGCGCGCAGATACGCAGTATTTT. It yields the protein CTSSPRGARADTQYF.

The chain links TRBV12-3 or TRBV12-4 to TRBJ1-2; possibly TRBD1 for D (5 bases). The CDR3 has 14 residues. The V end was cut by 3 bases, the J end by 4 bases, with 12 bases between. The DNA for the CDR3 is TGTGCCAGCAGTTTGGAGAGGGGTCTCTATGGCTACACCTTC. It specifies CASSLERGLYGYTF.

This clonotype was seen only a few times. The gene calls are TRBV27 and TRBJ1-2, with 7 bases identical to TRBD1. The CDR3 spans 13 residues. J lost 2 bases, V lost 8 bases, and 5 bases had no gene match. Germline CDR1 reads MNHEY; CDR2 reads SMNVEV (reference sequence). CDR3 protein: CASRWTGNYGYTF. The CDR3 DNA reads as TGTGCCAGCCGGTGGACAGGAAACTATGGCTACACCTTC.

The V and J genes are TRBV6-2 or TRBV6-3 and TRBJ1-6; perhaps TRBD1 as D (5 bases). The CDR3 contains 16 residues. V was shortened by 10 bases and J by 0 bases, with 16 bases between the two germline ends. Germline lookup yields CDR1 MNHEY and CDR2 SVGEGT. CDR3 amino acids: CATTGRYSSYNSPLHF. The CDR3 nucleotides read TGTGCCACCACGGGACGTTACAGCTCCTATAATTCACCCCTCCACTTT.

The chain links TRBV12-3 or TRBV12-4 to TRBJ2-3; 11 bases agree with TRBD2. The CDR3 length is 13 residues. The V and J ends lost 2 bases and 12 bases, in that order; junction bases with no gene match: 4. The CDR3 sequence: CASSLTSGGDQYF. In nucleotides, the CDR3 is TGTGCCAGCAGTTTAACTAGCGGGGGCGACCAGTATTTT.

The CDR3 nucleotides are TGTGCCAGCATGGGACAGGGGGGTAGTTCACCCCTCCACTTT. It encodes CASMGQGGSSPLHF. The chain recombines TRBV6-1 with TRBJ1-6; 11 nucleotides match TRBD1. CDR3 length: 14 amino acids. CDR1 is MNHNS, CDR2 SASEGT, per germline. V gave up 7 bases and J gave up 9 bases; unmatched junction bases: 5.